A single sample gave rise to the 3 T cell receptor beta chains below, sequenced in a study of cytomegalovirus exposure and HLA in healthy donors. Amplification used 60 Vbeta primers and 13 Jbeta primers. The repertoire was sequenced with immunoSEQ multiplex PCR; TCRdb's copy has only in-frame clones and lacks some. Of over 100,000 clones in the sample, 81% were seen once. The specimen was PBMCs. The receptors shown here come from a woman in her thirties in good health and CMV-seronegative.

The chain recombines TRBV10-2 with TRBJ2-2, with D unclear. Looked up from germline, CDR1 is WSHSY and CDR2 is SAAADI. Trimming shortened V by 0 bases and J by 0 bases, and 8 bases separated the two germline ends. The CDR3 has 16 residues. In nucleotides, the CDR3 is TGCGCCAGCAGTGAGTCGACTCGGGCGAACACCGGGGAGCTGTTTTTT. It codes for CASSESTRANTGELFF.

The chain couples TRBV27 to TRBJ2-1; perhaps TRBD2 as D (6 bases). This CDR3 is built from 15 residues. The V end was cut by 4 bases, the J end by 0 bases, with 10 bases between. CDR1 MNHEY and CDR2 SMNVEV come from the germline V gene (reference sequence). The CDR3 is CASSSYGSSYNEQFF. The CDR3 coding sequence is TGTGCCAGCAGTTCGTACGGGAGCTCCTACAATGAGCAGTTCTTC.

As regards this clone: The junction differs from germline at one of its ends, possibly a read error. This chain joins TRBV7-9 and TRBJ2-1; D uncertain. The CDR3 length is 11 residues. Germline V gene data show CDR1 as SEHNR and CDR2 as FQNEAQ (reference sequence). CDR3 DNA: TGTTCCAGCAGCTCAGGCAATGAGCAGTTCTTC. This sequence encodes CSSSSGNEQFF.